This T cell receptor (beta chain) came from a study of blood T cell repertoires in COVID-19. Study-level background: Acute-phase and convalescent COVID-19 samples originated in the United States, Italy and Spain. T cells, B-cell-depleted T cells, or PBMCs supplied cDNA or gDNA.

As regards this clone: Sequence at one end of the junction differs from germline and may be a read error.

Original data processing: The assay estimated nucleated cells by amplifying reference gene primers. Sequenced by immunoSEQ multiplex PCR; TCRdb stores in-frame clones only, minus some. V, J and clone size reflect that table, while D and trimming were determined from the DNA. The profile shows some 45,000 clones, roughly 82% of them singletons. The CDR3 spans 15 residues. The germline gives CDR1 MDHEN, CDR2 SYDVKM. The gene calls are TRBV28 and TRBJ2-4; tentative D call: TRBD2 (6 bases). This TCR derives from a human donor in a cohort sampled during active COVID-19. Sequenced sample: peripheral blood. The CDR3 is CASSSYLLARNIQYF. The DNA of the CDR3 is TGTGCCAGCAGTTCCTACCTACTAGCCAGAAACATTCAGTACTTC.